These T cell receptor beta chains were read from a single sample in a study of T-cell reconstitution after alpha-beta-depleted transplantation in children. TCRdb re-called the PCR reads with MiXCR, one entry per CDR3 protein. This table has over 400,000 distinct CDR3 sequences, approximately 13% appearing once. The starting material was PBMCs from the stem cell graft donor, obtained from the stem cell graft. The receptors derive from a human donor who donated a stem cell graft to a child with combined immunodeficiency. The CDR3 runs from the conserved cysteine through the conserved F or W. A D gene is named only where the DNA matches it firmly. Only part of the rows carry a size: once, few, many, or a class if the clone is expanded.

CDR3 protein: CATSGVSSGNNEQFF
CDR3 DNA: TGTGCCACCAGTGGAGTTTCTAGCGGAAACAATGAGCAGTTCTTC
J gene: TRBJ2-1
clone size: many
D gene: TRBD2
CDR3 length: 15
V gene: TRBV24-1

CDR3 protein: CASRLTGTAKETQYF
CDR3 DNA: TGTGCCAGTAGGCTCACCGGGACCGCCAAAGAGACCCAGTACTTC
J gene: TRBJ2-5
clone size: few
D gene: -
CDR3 length: 15
V gene: TRBV19

CDR3 protein: CASSPADGYEQYF
CDR3 DNA: TGTGCCAGCTCACCAGCGGACGGATACGAGCAGTACTTC
J gene: TRBJ2-7
clone size: -
D gene: -
CDR3 length: 13
V gene: TRBV18

CDR3 protein: CASSQSRNLYEQYF
CDR3 DNA: TGTGCCAGCAGCCAATCGAGAAACCTCTACGAGCAGTACTTC
J gene: TRBJ2-7
clone size: -
D gene: -
CDR3 length: 14
V gene: TRBV16

CDR3 protein: CASSRDRVSSYEQYF
CDR3 DNA: TGTGCCAGCAGCAGGGACAGGGTAAGCTCCTACGAGCAGTACTTC
J gene: TRBJ2-7
clone size: -
D gene: TRBD1
CDR3 length: 15
V gene: TRBV7-9

CDR3 protein: CASSPILRDRADSYEQYF
CDR3 DNA: TGTGCCAGCAGCCCGATCCTCCGGGACAGGGCGGACTCCTACGAGCAGTACTTC
J gene: TRBJ2-7
clone size: many
D gene: TRBD1
CDR3 length: 18
V gene: TRBV3-1

CDR3 protein: CSARGLPAKREGLDEQYF
CDR3 DNA: TGCAGTGCTAGAGGTTTACCAGCAAAGCGGGAGGGCCTCGACGAGCAGTACTTC
J gene: TRBJ2-7
clone size: -
D gene: TRBD2
CDR3 length: 18
V gene: TRBV20-1

CDR3 protein: CASSAGQGRYNEQFF
CDR3 DNA: TGTGCCAGCAGTGCTGGACAGGGTCGGTACAATGAGCAGTTCTTC
J gene: TRBJ2-1
clone size: -
D gene: TRBD1
CDR3 length: 15
V gene: TRBV28

CDR3 protein: CATQVVYEQYF
CDR3 DNA: TGTGCCACCCAAGTCGTCTACGAGCAGTACTTC
J gene: TRBJ2-7
clone size: many
D gene: -
CDR3 length: 11
V gene: TRBV28

CDR3 protein: CASSSPWADQETQYF
CDR3 DNA: TGTGCCAGCAGCTCACCCTGGGCAGACCAAGAGACCCAGTACTTC
J gene: TRBJ2-5
clone size: many
D gene: -
CDR3 length: 15
V gene: TRBV7-8

CDR3 protein: CASSSLPDTQYF
CDR3 DNA: TGTGCCAGCAGTTCCTTACCAGATACGCAGTATTTT
J gene: TRBJ2-3
clone size: few
D gene: -
CDR3 length: 12
V gene: TRBV12-3/TRBV12-4

CDR3 protein: CSVALAGEAKAFF
CDR3 DNA: TGCAGCGTCGCCTTGGCAGGGGAGGCGAAAGCTTTCTTT
J gene: TRBJ1-1
clone size: many
D gene: -
CDR3 length: 13
V gene: TRBV29-1

CDR3 protein: CASSYTGDGYTF
CDR3 DNA: TGTGCCAGCAGTTACACCGGGGACGGCTACACCTTC
J gene: TRBJ1-2
clone size: many
D gene: -
CDR3 length: 12
V gene: TRBV12-3/TRBV12-4

CDR3 protein: CASSLIEVVYNEQFF
CDR3 DNA: TGTGCCAGCAGTTTAATCGAGGTCGTCTACAATGAGCAGTTCTTC
J gene: TRBJ2-1
clone size: many
D gene: -
CDR3 length: 15
V gene: TRBV12-3/TRBV12-4

CDR3 protein: CASSLDPPQWKYQRAYEQYF
CDR3 DNA: TGTGCCAGCAGCTTAGATCCCCCCCAGTGGAAGTACCAAAGGGCCTACGAGCAGTACTTC
J gene: TRBJ2-7
clone size: -
D gene: -
CDR3 length: 20
V gene: TRBV11-2

CDR3 protein: CASSFPGRDEKLFF
CDR3 DNA: TGTGCCAGCAGCTTCCCGGGGAGGGATGAAAAACTGTTTTTT
J gene: TRBJ1-4
clone size: -
D gene: -
CDR3 length: 14
V gene: TRBV12-3/TRBV12-4

CDR3 protein: CASSLVPYGYTF
CDR3 DNA: TGTGCCAGCAGTCTCGTACCCTATGGCTACACCTTC
J gene: TRBJ1-2
clone size: few
D gene: -
CDR3 length: 12
V gene: TRBV6-6

CDR3 protein: CASSGGAEQYF
CDR3 DNA: TGTGCCAGCAGTGGAGGCGCGGAGCAGTACTTC
J gene: TRBJ2-7
clone size: few
D gene: -
CDR3 length: 11
V gene: TRBV2

CDR3 protein: CASSPGQGFTEAFF
CDR3 DNA: TGTGCCAGCAGCCCGGGACAGGGGTTCACTGAAGCTTTCTTT
J gene: TRBJ1-1
clone size: -
D gene: TRBD1
CDR3 length: 14
V gene: TRBV5-5

CDR3 protein: CASSLRLSTNNEQFF
CDR3 DNA: TGCGCCAGCAGCTTGAGACTGTCGACGAACAATGAGCAGTTCTTC
J gene: TRBJ2-1
clone size: few
D gene: -
CDR3 length: 15
V gene: TRBV5-1

CDR3 protein: CASSIDPAGGLYNEQFF
CDR3 DNA: TGTGCCAGTAGTATAGACCCAGCGGGGGGACTTTACAATGAGCAGTTCTTC
J gene: TRBJ2-1
clone size: few
D gene: TRBD2
CDR3 length: 17
V gene: TRBV19

CDR3 protein: CASSFLSNEQFF
CDR3 DNA: TGTGCCAGCAGTTTCCTGAGCAATGAGCAGTTCTTC
J gene: TRBJ2-1
clone size: many
D gene: -
CDR3 length: 12
V gene: TRBV12-3/TRBV12-4

CDR3 protein: CASSLEAGTWNEQFF
CDR3 DNA: TGTGCCAGCAGCTTAGAGGCAGGGACTTGGAATGAGCAGTTCTTC
J gene: TRBJ2-1
clone size: few
D gene: -
CDR3 length: 15
V gene: TRBV7-6

CDR3 protein: CASSLTGGPVDTQYF
CDR3 DNA: TGTGCCAGCAGCTTAACCGGCGGGCCGGTAGATACGCAGTATTTT
J gene: TRBJ2-3
clone size: few
D gene: -
CDR3 length: 15
V gene: TRBV7-3

CDR3 protein: CSASLDRGSTDTQYF
CDR3 DNA: TGCAGTGCTAGCTTGGACAGGGGGAGCACAGATACGCAGTATTTT
J gene: TRBJ2-3
clone size: few
D gene: TRBD1
CDR3 length: 15
V gene: TRBV20-1

CDR3 protein: CASTLGLGLPGELFF
CDR3 DNA: TGTGCCAGCACTCTAGGACTCGGCCTACCCGGGGAGCTGTTTTTT
J gene: TRBJ2-2
clone size: few
D gene: -
CDR3 length: 15
V gene: TRBV7-7

CDR3 protein: CASSFGGRGQETQYF
CDR3 DNA: TGTGCCAGCAGTTTTGGAGGTCGGGGGCAAGAGACCCAGTACTTC
J gene: TRBJ2-5
clone size: -
D gene: -
CDR3 length: 15
V gene: TRBV27

CDR3 protein: CASSLGYSSGSMNEQFF
CDR3 DNA: TGTGCCAGCAGCTTAGGCTATTCTAGCGGGAGTATGAATGAGCAGTTCTTC
J gene: TRBJ2-1
clone size: -
D gene: TRBD2
CDR3 length: 17
V gene: TRBV13

CDR3 protein: CASSQDALNTEAFF
CDR3 DNA: TGCGCCAGCAGCCAAGATGCGCTGAACACTGAAGCTTTCTTT
J gene: TRBJ1-1
clone size: -
D gene: -
CDR3 length: 14
V gene: TRBV4-3

CDR3 protein: CASRIRDITYEQYF
CDR3 DNA: TGTGCCAGCAGAATCCGGGACATCACCTACGAGCAGTACTTC
J gene: TRBJ2-7
clone size: -
D gene: -
CDR3 length: 14
V gene: TRBV6-1

CDR3 protein: CAHQVGSYNEQFF
CDR3 DNA: TGTGCCCATCAGGTTGGCTCCTACAATGAGCAGTTCTTC
J gene: TRBJ2-1
clone size: few
D gene: -
CDR3 length: 13
V gene: TRBV30

CDR3 protein: CASRLAGFTGELFF
CDR3 DNA: TGTGCCAGCAGATTAGCGGGATTCACCGGGGAGCTGTTTTTT
J gene: TRBJ2-2
clone size: -
D gene: TRBD2
CDR3 length: 14
V gene: TRBV6-5

CDR3 protein: CSVSMRGQPSKLFF
CDR3 DNA: TGCAGCGTTTCGATGAGGGGACAGCCATCAAAACTGTTTTTT
J gene: TRBJ1-4
clone size: many
D gene: TRBD1
CDR3 length: 14
V gene: TRBV29-1

CDR3 protein: CASSQEDRGLVSGELFF
CDR3 DNA: TGTGCCAGCAGCCAAGAAGACAGGGGGCTAGTGTCCGGGGAGCTGTTTTTT
J gene: TRBJ2-2
clone size: few
D gene: TRBD1
CDR3 length: 17
V gene: TRBV7-9

CDR3 protein: CSAREPPVGIQETQYF
CDR3 DNA: TGCAGTGCTAGAGAGCCACCGGTTGGGATTCAAGAGACCCAGTACTTC
J gene: TRBJ2-5
clone size: many
D gene: -
CDR3 length: 16
V gene: TRBV20-1

CDR3 protein: CSARAVSDTQYF
CDR3 DNA: TGCAGTGCTAGAGCGGTATCAGATACGCAGTATTTT
J gene: TRBJ2-3
clone size: few
D gene: -
CDR3 length: 12
V gene: TRBV20-1

CDR3 protein: CSADQGRTAYNEQFF
CDR3 DNA: TGCAGTGCAGACCAGGGACGGACCGCCTACAATGAGCAGTTCTTC
J gene: TRBJ2-1
clone size: few
D gene: -
CDR3 length: 15
V gene: TRBV20-1

CDR3 protein: CASAPSGYNEQFF
CDR3 DNA: TGTGCCAGCGCCCCTAGCGGATACAATGAGCAGTTCTTC
J gene: TRBJ2-1
clone size: -
D gene: TRBD2
CDR3 length: 13
V gene: TRBV7-3

CDR3 protein: CASSWSGRAETQYF
CDR3 DNA: TGTGCCAGCAGCTGGAGCGGGAGGGCAGAGACCCAGTACTTC
J gene: TRBJ2-5
clone size: -
D gene: TRBD2
CDR3 length: 14
V gene: TRBV7-9

CDR3 protein: CASSQDVGGEKLFF
CDR3 DNA: TGTGCCAGCAGCCAAGATGTCGGTGGGGAAAAACTGTTTTTT
J gene: TRBJ1-4
clone size: -
D gene: -
CDR3 length: 14
V gene: TRBV4-2

CDR3 protein: CASSVGWGENEQFF
CDR3 DNA: TGTGCCAGCAGCGTAGGTTGGGGGGAGAATGAGCAGTTCTTC
J gene: TRBJ2-1
clone size: many
D gene: -
CDR3 length: 14
V gene: TRBV9

CDR3 protein: CAISWGFGAEAFF
CDR3 DNA: TGTGCCATTAGCTGGGGGTTTGGCGCTGAAGCTTTCTTT
J gene: TRBJ1-1
clone size: -
D gene: -
CDR3 length: 13
V gene: TRBV12-3/TRBV12-4

CDR3 protein: CSARDQNGWGYTF
CDR3 DNA: TGCAGTGCTAGAGATCAGAATGGTTGGGGCTACACCTTC
J gene: TRBJ1-2
clone size: few
D gene: -
CDR3 length: 13
V gene: TRBV20-1

CDR3 protein: CASSQDLLADEQFF
CDR3 DNA: TGTGCCAGCAGCCAAGATCTCCTAGCGGATGAGCAGTTCTTC
J gene: TRBJ2-1
clone size: few
D gene: TRBD2
CDR3 length: 14
V gene: TRBV4-2

CDR3 protein: CASSLGVSRSYNEQFF
CDR3 DNA: TGCGCCAGCAGCTTGGGAGTCTCCCGATCCTACAATGAGCAGTTCTTC
J gene: TRBJ2-1
clone size: -
D gene: -
CDR3 length: 16
V gene: TRBV5-1

CDR3 protein: CASSTDYQETQYF
CDR3 DNA: TGTGCCAGCAGCACGGACTATCAAGAGACCCAGTACTTC
J gene: TRBJ2-5
clone size: few
D gene: -
CDR3 length: 13
V gene: TRBV12-3/TRBV12-4

CDR3 protein: CASSLSALGSYEQYF
CDR3 DNA: TGCGCCAGCAGCTTGAGTGCCTTGGGTTCCTACGAGCAGTACTTC
J gene: TRBJ2-7
clone size: many
D gene: -
CDR3 length: 15
V gene: TRBV5-1

CDR3 protein: CASSLSTRYNEQFF
CDR3 DNA: TGTGCCAGCAGCCTTTCAACTAGATACAATGAGCAGTTCTTC
J gene: TRBJ2-1
clone size: few
D gene: -
CDR3 length: 14
V gene: TRBV7-8

CDR3 protein: CSASGAQETQYF
CDR3 DNA: TGCAGTGCTAGTGGGGCCCAAGAGACCCAGTACTTC
J gene: TRBJ2-5
clone size: many
D gene: -
CDR3 length: 12
V gene: TRBV20-1

CDR3 protein: CASLDVAQFF
CDR3 DNA: TGTGCCAGTTTGGACGTAGCACAGTTCTTC
J gene: TRBJ2-1
clone size: few
D gene: -
CDR3 length: 10
V gene: TRBV6-2/TRBV6-3

CDR3 protein: CASSPMSYNEQFF
CDR3 DNA: TGTGCCAGCAGCCCCATGTCCTACAATGAGCAGTTCTTC
J gene: TRBJ2-1
clone size: many
D gene: -
CDR3 length: 13
V gene: TRBV11-2

CDR3 protein: CASSQGQVNQPQHF
CDR3 DNA: TGCGCCAGCAGCCAGGGACAGGTCAATCAGCCCCAGCATTTT
J gene: TRBJ1-5
clone size: few
D gene: TRBD1
CDR3 length: 14
V gene: TRBV5-1

CDR3 protein: CASSFSEKLFF
CDR3 DNA: TGTGCCAGCAGCTTTTCCGAAAAACTGTTTTTT
J gene: TRBJ1-4
clone size: many
D gene: -
CDR3 length: 11
V gene: TRBV12-3/TRBV12-4

CDR3 protein: CASRTSGDEQFF
CDR3 DNA: TGCGCCAGTAGGACTAGCGGGGATGAGCAGTTCTTC
J gene: TRBJ2-1
clone size: few
D gene: TRBD2
CDR3 length: 12
V gene: TRBV5-1

CDR3 protein: CASSLGGLAGAVSYNEQFF
CDR3 DNA: TGTGCCAGCAGCTTAGGGGGACTAGCGGGAGCAGTTTCCTACAATGAGCAGTTCTTC
J gene: TRBJ2-1
clone size: many
D gene: TRBD2
CDR3 length: 19
V gene: TRBV11-2

CDR3 protein: CASSLGGVTEAFF
CDR3 DNA: TGCGCCAGCAGCTTGGGAGGGGTCACTGAAGCTTTCTTT
J gene: TRBJ1-1
clone size: many
D gene: -
CDR3 length: 13
V gene: TRBV5-1

CDR3 protein: CASASGADSYNEQFF
CDR3 DNA: TGTGCCAGCGCCTCTGGCGCGGACTCCTACAATGAGCAGTTCTTC
J gene: TRBJ2-1
clone size: many
D gene: -
CDR3 length: 15
V gene: TRBV12-3/TRBV12-4

CDR3 protein: CASRSGQGGSYNEQFF
CDR3 DNA: TGCGCCAGCAGGTCAGGACAGGGGGGCTCCTACAATGAGCAGTTCTTC
J gene: TRBJ2-1
clone size: -
D gene: TRBD1
CDR3 length: 16
V gene: TRBV5-1

CDR3 protein: CASSSDRTPNEQFF
CDR3 DNA: TGTGCCAGCAGCTCAGACCGGACTCCCAATGAGCAGTTCTTC
J gene: TRBJ2-1
clone size: -
D gene: -
CDR3 length: 14
V gene: TRBV7-3